Following are 11 T cell receptor beta chains from one sample sequenced in a study of shared clonotypes between healthy human individuals. Naive CD8 populations comprised CD45RO-negative cells positively selected for CCR7, excluding terminally differentiated effector memory CD45RA+ cells. Sequencing used immunoSEQ multiplex PCR; TCRdb keeps in-frame clones, though not all of them. The sample includes about 2,200,000 clones, just over 90% seen only once; the top ten take more than 1.5%. The sequenced material came from naive CD8+ T cells from PBMCs. Receptors were obtained from a man aged 18 to 30 in good health. Some clones in this sample may be carry-over from other donors' samples.

This chain connects TRBV27 to TRBJ2-1; 12 bases line up with TRBD2. J was trimmed by 3 bases and V by 6 bases; bases with no gene match: 18. There are 20 residues in the CDR3. The V gene's germline CDR1 is MNHEY and CDR2 SMNVEV (reference sequence). The CDR3 nucleotides are TGTGCCAGCAGCCCAAATTCGGGACTAGCGGGTGAGGATTACTACAATGAGCAGTTCTTC. This codes for CASSPNSGLAGEDYYNEQFF.

DNA of the CDR3: TGCGCCAGCAGCACGGGCATTGAAGCTTTCTTT. Its protein is CASSTGIEAFF. The V gene is TRBV5-1, the J gene TRBJ1-1; D remains unclear. The germline gives CDR1 SGHRS, CDR2 YFSETQ. V shed 4 bases and J shed 7 bases, with 8 bases lying between them. The CDR3 has 11 amino acids. Full variable domain (missing parts from reference TRBV5-1 and TRBJ1-1): KAGVTQTPRYLIKTRGQQVTLSCSPISGHRSVSWYQQTPGQGLQFLFEYFSETQRNKGNFPGRFSGRQFSNSRSEMNVSTLELGDSALYLCASSTGIEAFFGQGTRLTVV.

On this clone: Distinct nucleotide sequences in the sample also encode this CDR3. This chain connects TRBV4-1 to TRBJ1-2; D remains unclear. Trimming shortened V by 4 bases and J by 7 bases, and 7 bases separated the two germline ends. Per the germline V gene, CDR1 is MGHRA and CDR2 is YSYEKL. The CDR3 extends over 11 amino acids. CDR3 in amino acids: CASSPGVGYTF. The DNA of the CDR3 is TGCGCCAGCAGCCCCGGGGTTGGCTACACCTTC.

J is TRBJ2-7 and V is TRBV2; D is unresolved. The germline V gene has CDR1 SNHLY and CDR2 FYNNEI. V was cut by 3 bases and J by 1 base, with 4 bases left in between. The CDR3 has 12 residues. The CDR3 DNA is TGTGCCAGCAGTGATTTTTCCTACGAGCAGTACTTC. Its protein is CASSDFSYEQYF. Supplemented by reference TRBV2 and TRBJ2-7, the full variable domain reads EPEVTQTPSHQVTQMGQEVILRCVPISNHLYFYWYRQILGQKVEFLVSFYNNEISEKSEIFDDQFSVERPDGSNFTLKIRSTKLEDSAMYFCASSDFSYEQYFGPGTRLTVT.

The chain couples TRBV11-2 to TRBJ2-5; TRBD2 matches 13 bases. The CDR3 consists of 16 residues. The germline gives CDR1 SGHAT, CDR2 FQNNGV. V shed 1 base, J shed 4 bases, and the junction held 3 bases outside the gene matches. In nucleotides, the CDR3 is TGTGCCAGCAGCTTAGTGTGGACTAGCGGGAGAGAGACCCAGTACTTC. This encodes CASSLVWTSGRETQYF.

The chain links TRBV7-9 to TRBJ2-7, with TRBD2 identical over 8 bases. J was trimmed by 5 bases and V by 2 bases; bases with no gene match: 8. The CDR3 loop spans 15 amino acids. From germline, CDR1 is SEHNR and CDR2 FQNEAQ (reference sequence). In DNA, the CDR3 is TGTGCCAGCAGCTTAACGGCGGGAGGATCCGACGAGCAGTACTTC. Its protein is CASSLTAGGSDEQYF.

The CDR3 nucleotides are TGTGCCAGCAGTGGCAGCATATCGGGTCGAGGTTGGTACGAGCAGTACTTC. Amino acids: CASSGSISGRGWYEQYF. The chain combines TRBV2 with TRBJ2-7; unclear D gene. Per the germline V gene, CDR1 is SNHLY and CDR2 is FYNNEI. Trimming stripped 4 bases from V and 4 bases from J, with 23 bases between. The CDR3 runs to 17 residues.

This chain connects TRBV7-9 to TRBJ2-2, with D tentatively TRBD1 (6 bases). The V end lost 5 bases, the J end lost 4 bases, and 20 bases lay between the germline ends. Germline assignment: CDR1 SEHNR and CDR2 FQNEAQ (reference sequence). The CDR3 length is 17 residues. The CDR3 region has the DNA TGTGCCAGCAGCCCCCGAGGGGGACCCCTGGGCACCGGGGAGCTGTTTTTT. Its translation: CASSPRGGPLGTGELFF.

The CDR3 loop reads CASSPGGSGSYEQYF. The CDR3 DNA follows: TGCGCCAGCAGCCCCGGCGGTAGCGGGAGCTACGAGCAGTACTTC. The gene calls are TRBV4-1 and TRBJ2-7; TRBD2 aligns across 9 bases. The V gene end was trimmed by 4 bases and the J gene end by 3 bases; junction bases not matched to a gene: 7. Germline V CDR1 and CDR2: MGHRA, YSYEKL. There are 15 residues in the CDR3.

The chain couples TRBV27 to TRBJ2-1, with TRBD2 matching 10 bases. The V gene end was trimmed by 0 bases and the J gene end by 6 bases; junction bases not matched to a gene: 2. Germline CDR1 reads MNHEY; CDR2 reads SMNVEV (reference sequence). CDR3 length: 15 amino acids. The CDR3 region is CASSLSSGRANEQFF. CDR3 nucleotides: TGTGCCAGCAGTTTATCCAGCGGGAGGGCCAATGAGCAGTTCTTC.

The CDR3 region is CASSQHPQGPYGYTF. The CDR3 nucleotides are TGTGCCAGCAGCCAGCATCCCCAGGGTCCCTATGGCTACACCTTC. This rearrangement joins TRBV4-2 to TRBJ1-2; tentatively, D is TRBD1 (5 bases). Deletions cut 3 bases from V and 4 bases from J, with 15 bases between. Germline V CDR1 and CDR2: LGHNA, YNFKEQ. The CDR3 spans 15 residues.